Detailed here is one TCR beta chain. Its antigen remains unknown. This CDR3 comprises 15 residues. The V end was cut by 2 bases, the J end by 2 bases, with 12 bases between. The germline V gene encodes CDR1 MNHEY and CDR2 SMNVEV (reference sequence). This sample was taken from a study of CD8+ T cells in alopecia areata. General study points: Sharing of TCR sequences between patients (possibly for HLA-related reasons) was less clear than in mice. Affected lesional scalp, above all in alopecia totalis/universalis, was more clonal than normal scalp. Sequenced scalp T cells also include alphabeta T cells resident in normal skin.

Extraction of RNA preceded its reverse transcription into cDNA, which served as the sequencing template. The assay was immunoSEQ multiplex PCR, and TCRdb's table has in-frame clones only and misses some. The table shows under 130,000 clones, with 55% occurring only once. Sorting of PBMCs yielded the CD4+ and CD8+ T cells. This TCR derives from a human donor in good health. The sample was CD4+ T cells sorted from blood. The chain has TRBV27 and TRBJ1-2; tentative D call: TRBD1 (5 bases). In DNA, the CDR3 is TGTGCCAGCAGTTTAATTGGGGGGACCAACTATGGCTACACCTTC. It codes for CASSLIGGTNYGYTF.